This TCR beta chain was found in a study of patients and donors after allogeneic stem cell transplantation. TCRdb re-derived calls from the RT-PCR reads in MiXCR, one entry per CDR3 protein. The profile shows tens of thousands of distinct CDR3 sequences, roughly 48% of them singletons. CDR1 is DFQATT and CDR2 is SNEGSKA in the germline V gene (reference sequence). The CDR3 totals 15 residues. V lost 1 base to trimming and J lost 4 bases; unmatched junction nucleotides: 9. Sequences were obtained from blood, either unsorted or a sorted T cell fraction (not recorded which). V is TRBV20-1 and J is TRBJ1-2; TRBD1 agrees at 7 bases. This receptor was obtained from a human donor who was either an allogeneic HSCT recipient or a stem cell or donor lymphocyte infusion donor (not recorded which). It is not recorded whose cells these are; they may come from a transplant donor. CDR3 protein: CSARALRTGRYGYTF. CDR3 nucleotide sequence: TGCAGTGCTAGAGCTCTGCGGACAGGACGCTATGGCTACACCTTC.